This TCR beta chain was sequenced during a study of cytomegalovirus exposure and HLA in healthy donors. Whole-study findings and limits: TCR beta sequences reportedly predicted most subjects' HLA-A and HLA-B alleles accurately. Earlier analysis found most TCR beta V segments productive about 87% or about 30% of the time. According to reports, the classifier identified cytomegalovirus status with high specificity and sensitivity.

60 Vbeta and 13 Jbeta primers were used in PCR. The repertoire was sequenced with immunoSEQ multiplex PCR; TCRdb's copy has only in-frame clones and lacks some. The profile shows about 150,000 clones, roughly four fifths of them singletons. The CDR3 covers 15 residues. Germline assignment: CDR1 SNHLY and CDR2 FYNNEI. Deletions cut 1 base from V and 8 bases from J, with 15 bases between. Comment on this clone: Its specificity is unknown.

The rearrangement uses TRBV2 and TRBJ1-5; D perhaps matches TRBD1 (6 bases). The receptor was derived from a man aged 30 to 39 in good health and CMV-seronegative. The material sequenced was PBMCs. The CDR3 DNA follows: TGTGCCAGCAGTGAAGAGGGCAGGGGTGTGAAGCCCCAGCATTTT. This codes for CASSEEGRGVKPQHF.